One sample yielded the 30 T cell receptor beta chains listed below, sequenced in a study of T cells in Graves' hyperthyroidism and ophthalmopathy. What was amplified from RNA transcripts were TCR beta CDR3 regions. Primed by the HTBI set, a first-round RT-PCR was run on the TCR CDR3. TCRdb processed the multiplex PCR reads anew with MiXCR; each CDR3 protein has one entry. The profile shows some 490,000 distinct CDR3 sequences, 16% of them singletons. Specimen: blood. These receptors were obtained from a woman aged 25 to 39 with Graves' ophthalmopathy.

This clonotype was observed at least ten times. The rearrangement uses TRBV5-1 and TRBJ2-2; D remains ambiguous. V was pared by 2 bases and J by 7 bases, with 12 bases between. CDR1 SGHRS and CDR2 YFSETQ come from the germline V gene. This CDR3 has 14 residues. For the CDR3, the DNA is TGCGCCAGCAGCTTACCGGGCGCGAACGGGGAGCTGTTTTTT. Translated: CASSLPGANGELFF.

This clonotype showed up many times. The rearrangement joins TRBV7-8 to TRBJ2-3, with D unclear. This CDR3 region has 14 residues. Trimming removed 0 bases from V and 6 bases from J, with 10 bases in between. Looked up from germline, CDR1 is SGHVS and CDR2 is FQNEAQ. CDR3: CASSLAPVYDTQYF. For the CDR3, the DNA is TGTGCCAGCAGCTTAGCGCCTGTGTACGATACGCAGTATTTT.

This clonotype has ten or more counts. This chain uses TRBV20-1 with TRBJ1-4; the D gene is possibly TRBD1 (5 bases). The CDR3 totals 18 residues. Between the trimmed V and J ends, which lost 3 bases and 7 bases, there was a span of 27 bases. Germline CDR1 DFQATT, CDR2 SNEGSKA (reference sequence). The CDR3 sequence is CSARPYHARPGGIEKLFF. For the CDR3, the DNA is TGCAGTGCTAGGCCATACCACGCACGACCCGGGGGGATTGAAAAACTGTTTTTT.

Comments on this clonotype: It may be a read error: a sequence one base away is much more abundant. The chain combines TRBV28 with TRBJ2-6; D could derive from TRBD1 or TRBD2 (5 bases each). CDR1 and CDR2 (germline): MDHEN, SYDVKM. CDR3 size: 15 residues. As DNA, the CDR3 is TGTGCCAGCAGGCAGGCTAGCTCTGGGGCCAACGCCCTGACTTTC. Amino acid sequence: CASRQASSGANALTF.

This sequence joins TRBV28 and TRBJ2-7; 7 nucleotides agree with TRBD2. This CDR3 has 13 residues. Losses at the gene ends were 1 base for V and 6 bases for J; bases not matched to a gene: 3. Germline-derived CDR1 and CDR2 are MDHEN and SYDVKM. The CDR3 reads CASSLFPSGEQYF. CDR3 DNA sequence: TGTGCCAGCAGTTTATTTCCTAGCGGCGAGCAGTACTTC.

This sequence joins TRBV3-1 and TRBJ2-2; the match to TRBD2 covers 8 bases. J lost 3 bases, V lost 1 base, and 7 bases had no gene match. In germline, CDR1 is LGHDT, CDR2 YNNKEL (reference sequence). The CDR3 is made up of 17 amino acids. As DNA, the CDR3 is TGTGCCAGCAGCCAAGGGGGACTAGGGAGTTACACCGGGGAGCTGTTTTTT. Residues: CASSQGGLGSYTGELFF. Full variable domain (missing parts from reference TRBV3-1 and TRBJ2-2): DTAVSQTPKYLVTQMGNDKSIKCEQNLGHDTMYWYKQDSKKFLKIMFSYNNKELIINETVPNRFSPKSPDKAHLNLHINSLELGDSAVYFCASSQGGLGSYTGELFFGEGSRLTVL.

The sample holds a few counts of this clonotype. V and J are TRBV30 and TRBJ1-5; D gene unclear. Between the trimmed V and J ends, which lost 0 bases and 3 bases, there was a span of 9 bases. The CDR3 is 14 residues long. The germline V gene has CDR1 GTSNPN and CDR2 SVGIG (reference sequence). This CDR3 reads CAWSVRRTNQPQHF. The DNA of the CDR3 is TGTGCCTGGAGTGTACGCAGAACCAATCAGCCCCAGCATTTT.

This clonotype was recorded at least ten times. V gene TRBV5-1 combines with J gene TRBJ2-7; the D is unclear. Trimming left V 0 bases short and J 0 bases short, with 16 bases between. Germline CDR1 and CDR2: SGHRS and YFSETQ. There are 17 residues in the CDR3. CDR3 DNA sequence: TGCGCCAGCAGCTTGGCACCCCCGCGGTTCCGCTCCTACGAGCAGTACTTC. Residues: CASSLAPPRFRSYEQYF.

V and J are TRBV12-3 or TRBV12-4 and TRBJ1-6, with 8 positions matching TRBD1. The V gene end was trimmed by 2 bases and the J gene end by 7 bases; junction bases not matched to a gene: 1. The CDR3 totals 14 residues. CDR3 protein: CASSLYRGNSPLHF. CDR3 nucleotides: TGTGCCAGCAGTTTATACAGGGGGAATTCACCCCTCCACTTT.

The chain joins TRBV18 to TRBJ1-2; TRBD1 agrees at 8 bases. The CDR3 totals 15 residues. Trimming at V came to 5 bases and at J to 2 bases, leaving 7 bases not matched to a gene. CDR1 KGHSH and CDR2 LQKENI come from the germline V gene. As DNA, the CDR3 is TGTGCCAGCTCAAACCCGGGACAGGAAAACTATGGCTACACCTTC. Translation gives CASSNPGQENYGYTF.

The sample holds many counts of this clonotype. V and J are TRBV27 and TRBJ2-3; 10 bases are a match to TRBD2. V lost 0 bases and J lost 3; bases outside the gene matches: 3. This CDR3 spans 16 amino acids. In germline, CDR1 is MNHEY, CDR2 SMNVEV (reference sequence). The DNA for the CDR3 is TGTGCCAGCAGTTTATCGACTAGCGGGCCGACAGATACGCAGTATTTT. Translating it yields CASSLSTSGPTDTQYF.

This clonotype was recorded many times. V is TRBV7-8 and J is TRBJ1-2; 7 bases match TRBD1. Trimming at V came to 6 bases and at J to 4 bases, leaving 2 bases not matched to a gene. Germline CDR1 and CDR2: SGHVS and FQNEAQ. This CDR3 spans 12 amino acids. The CDR3 loop is CASRGQIYGYTF. CDR3 nucleotide sequence: TGTGCCAGCAGGGGACAGATCTATGGCTACACCTTC.

This clonotype was seen many times. This chain's CDR3 is CASTLVGTGSGELFF. In DNA, the CDR3 is TGTGCCAGCACCCTCGTCGGGACAGGGTCCGGGGAGCTGTTTTTT. The chain combines TRBV12-3 or TRBV12-4 with TRBJ2-2; 9 positions agree with TRBD1. J lost 6 bases, V lost 7 bases, and 9 bases had no gene match. The CDR3 has 15 amino acids.

This clonotype was counted many times. CDR3 sequence reads: CASSSPHPGRSNQPQHF. The CDR3 DNA reads as TGTGCCAGTAGTTCTCCCCACCCCGGACGGAGCAATCAGCCCCAGCATTTT. The chain links TRBV19 to TRBJ1-5, with D uncertain. V was trimmed by 5 bases and J by 1 base, leaving 18 bases between them. CDR3 length: 17 amino acids. Germline CDR1 reads LNHDA; CDR2 reads SQIVND (reference sequence).

This clonotype was seen more than once but under ten times. The chain employs TRBV12-3 or TRBV12-4 and TRBJ1-5; 10 positions agree with TRBD1. V dropped 5 bases and J dropped 7; count of bases not matched to a gene: 8. CDR3 length equals 15 residues. CDR3 in amino acids: CASSQSGQGGQPQHF. The CDR3 DNA is TGTGCCAGCAGTCAATCAGGACAGGGGGGACAGCCCCAGCATTTT.

The rearrangement joins TRBV4-1 to TRBJ2-5; maybe TRBD2 (6 bases). The germline V gene has CDR1 MGHRA and CDR2 YSYEKL. CDR3 length equals 14 residues. V was shortened by 2 bases and J by 3 bases, with 10 bases between the two germline ends. CDR3 loop: CASSQTGVEETQYF. As DNA, the CDR3 is TGCGCCAGCAGCCAAACGGGGGTGGAAGAGACCCAGTACTTC.

A few counts support this clonotype. The V call is TRBV15, the J call TRBJ2-1; the D gene is possibly TRBD1 (6 bases). The length of the CDR3 is 16 residues. V was cut by 3 bases and J by 2 bases, with 14 bases left in between. Germline loops: CDR1 LNHNV, CDR2 YYDKDF (reference sequence). The CDR3 is CATSSPQGTTYNEQFF. In DNA, the CDR3 is TGTGCCACCAGCAGCCCTCAGGGGACGACCTACAATGAGCAGTTCTTC.

This clonotype came up many times. The chain uses TRBV11-2 and TRBJ2-5, with D perhaps TRBD2 (7 bases). CDR3 length: 14 amino acids. CDR1 is SGHAT, CDR2 FQNNGV, per germline. Trimming pared 6 bases from V and 2 bases from J, leaving 13 bases between. In DNA form, the CDR3 reads TGTGCCAGCAGTCACAGGGACTATCAAGAGACCCAGTACTTC. Its protein is CASSHRDYQETQYF.

This clonotype was recorded many times. CDR3 coding DNA: TGCAGTGCTAGAGATTTGGGGCCCGGGGAGCTGTTTTTT. It yields the protein CSARDLGPGELFF. The chain links TRBV20-1 to TRBJ2-2, with D maybe TRBD1 (5 bases). The CDR3 contains 13 residues. Trimming took off 0 bases at V and 6 bases at J, with 8 bases between the two ends. Germline V CDR1 and CDR2: DFQATT, SNEGSKA (reference sequence).

This clonotype was seen just once. This chain uses TRBV7-3 with TRBJ2-1; 10 positions match TRBD2. Germline V CDR1 and CDR2: SGHTA, FQGTGA. V lost 5 bases, J lost 1 base, and 8 bases stayed unmatched. This CDR3 has 17 residues. In DNA form, the CDR3 reads TGTGCCAGCAGCCCAGCGGGAGGGCCTGTATCCTACAATGAGCAGTTCTTC. Protein: CASSPAGGPVSYNEQFF. The complete variable domain, with remaining parts taken from reference TRBV7-3 and TRBJ2-1, reads GAGVSQTPSNKVTEKGKYVELRCDPISGHTALYWYRQSLGQGPEFLIYFQGTGAADDSGLPNDRFFAVRPEGSVSTLKIQRTERGDSAVYLCASSPAGGPVSYNEQFFGPGTRLTVL.

This clonotype was observed many times. The chain couples TRBV27 to TRBJ2-2; D not certain. This CDR3 region has 12 residues. Germline CDR1 MNHEY, CDR2 SMNVEV (reference sequence). V lost 3 bases to trimming and J lost 4 bases, with 3 bases between them. This CDR3 is CASSFRTGELFF. The CDR3 bases are TGTGCCAGCAGTTTTCGCACCGGGGAGCTGTTTTTT.

This clonotype was observed a few times. This rearrangement joins TRBV7-9 to TRBJ2-7; a possible D gene is TRBD2 (6 bases). The CDR3 totals 15 residues. V was pared by 5 bases and J by 6 bases, with 20 bases between. Germline CDR1 reads SEHNR; CDR2 reads FQNEAQ (reference sequence). The DNA for the CDR3 is TGTGCCAGCAGCCCGCGGGGTGTGCAGGTCGCCGAGCAGTACTTC. This translates into CASSPRGVQVAEQYF.

There are many counts of this clonotype. The V call is TRBV20-1, the J call TRBJ2-5; 8 bases match TRBD2. In germline, CDR1 is DFQATT, CDR2 SNEGSKA (reference sequence). Germline trimming cut 4 bases from V and 5 bases from J; bases unmatched to any gene: 6. CDR3 length equals 13 residues. The CDR3, as DNA: TGCAGTGCTATTGGACTAGCCATGGAGACCCAGTACTTC. Its protein is CSAIGLAMETQYF.

The chain employs TRBV30 and TRBJ2-7, with a tentative D call TRBD2 (6 bases). Germline CDR1 and CDR2: GTSNPN and SVGIG (reference sequence). The V end lost 4 bases, the J end lost 4 bases, and 17 bases lay between the germline ends. The CDR3 is 14 amino acids. CDR3 sequence (DNA): TGTGCCTGGAATGGGGGGTCGATGTGGTACGAGCAGTACTTC. It specifies CAWNGGSMWYEQYF.

This clonotype was counted many times. The V gene is TRBV30, the J gene TRBJ2-3; tentative D call: TRBD2 (6 bases). From germline, CDR1 is GTSNPN and CDR2 SVGIG (reference sequence). V was shortened by 8 bases and J by 5 bases, with 11 bases between the two germline ends. CDR3 length equals 11 residues. In nucleotides, the CDR3 is TGTGCCGGAGGGTTAGGAGATACGCAGTATTTT. Protein sequence: CAGGLGDTQYF.

In this sample, this clonotype turned up many times. The chain couples TRBV27 to TRBJ2-7; 8 nucleotides agree with TRBD2. The CDR3 runs to 13 residues. With V trimmed by 4 bases and J by 6 bases, 5 bases remained unmatched. CDR1 and CDR2 from the germline V gene are MNHEY and SMNVEV (reference sequence). The CDR3 here is CASSSSGRREQYF. The CDR3 DNA reads as TGTGCCAGCAGTTCCAGCGGGAGACGCGAGCAGTACTTC.

There are many counts of this clonotype. The gene calls are TRBV6-1 and TRBJ2-7, with 9 bases lining up with TRBD1. Trimming took 5 bases from V and 6 from J; bases not matched to a gene: 8. The CDR3 has 14 residues. CDR1 is MNHNS and CDR2 is SASEGT in the germline V gene. The CDR3 nucleotides are TGTGCCAGCAGTCACGGGGGGACAGGGCGCGAGCAGTACTTC. As protein: CASSHGGTGREQYF.

As for this clonotype: The junction shows a germline mismatch at one end, possibly a read error. This sequence joins TRBV5-1 and TRBJ2-1; TRBD1 matches at 10 bases. The DNA end lines up better with TRBJ2-7; the J call may be wrong. Germline values: CDR1 SGHRS, CDR2 YFSETQ. This CDR3 region has 15 residues. The CDR3: CASSKGQGTYNEQYF. CDR3 in DNA: TGTGCCAGCAGCAAGGGACAGGGGACCTACAATGAGCAGTACTTC.

This clonotype was found many times. The chain has TRBV28 and TRBJ1-2, with TRBD1 matching over 10 bases. This CDR3 region has 12 residues. V was pared by 8 bases and J by 6 bases, with 3 bases of the junction left unmatched. Germline V lookup: CDR1 MDHEN, CDR2 SYDVKM. The DNA of the CDR3 is TGTGCCAGCCGCGACAGGGGGCATGGCTACACCTTC. Translating it yields CASRDRGHGYTF.

This clonotype was counted at least ten times. This chain links TRBV28 with TRBJ1-5; possibly TRBD1 for D (6 bases). V was shortened by 2 bases and J by 6 bases, with 14 bases between the two germline ends. The V gene's germline CDR1 is MDHEN and CDR2 SYDVKM. The CDR3 consists of 15 residues. This CDR3 is CASSLVTGGLQPQHF. CDR3 DNA sequence: TGTGCCAGCAGTTTAGTTACCGGGGGCCTTCAGCCCCAGCATTTT.